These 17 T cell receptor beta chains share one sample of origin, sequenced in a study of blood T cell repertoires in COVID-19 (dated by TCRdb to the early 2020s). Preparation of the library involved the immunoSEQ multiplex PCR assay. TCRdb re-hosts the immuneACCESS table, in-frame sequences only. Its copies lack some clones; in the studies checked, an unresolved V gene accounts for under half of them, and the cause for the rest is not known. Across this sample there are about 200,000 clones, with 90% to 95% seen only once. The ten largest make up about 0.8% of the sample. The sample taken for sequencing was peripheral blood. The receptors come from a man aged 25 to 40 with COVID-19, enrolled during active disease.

The CDR3 DNA reads as TGTGCCAGCAGTGAAGGGACAGGGTGGGGGAATGAGCAGTTCTTC. Translating gives CASSEGTGWGNEQFF. V usage is TRBV6-1 and J usage is TRBJ2-1; TRBD1 matches 8 bases. Unmatched junction bases numbered 6, after V lost 1 base and J lost 7 bases. There are 15 residues in the CDR3. In germline, CDR1 is MNHNS, CDR2 SASEGT.

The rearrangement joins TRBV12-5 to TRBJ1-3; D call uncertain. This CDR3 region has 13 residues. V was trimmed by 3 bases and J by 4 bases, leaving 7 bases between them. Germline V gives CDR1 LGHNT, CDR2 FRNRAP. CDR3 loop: CASGLREGNTIYF. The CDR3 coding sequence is TGTGCTAGTGGTTTAAGGGAGGGAAACACCATATATTTT.

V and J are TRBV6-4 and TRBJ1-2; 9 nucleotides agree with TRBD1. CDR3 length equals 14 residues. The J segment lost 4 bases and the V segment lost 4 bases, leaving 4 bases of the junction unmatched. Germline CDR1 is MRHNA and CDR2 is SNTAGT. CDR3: CASSASDRGYGYTF. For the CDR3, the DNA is TGTGCCAGCAGTGCTTCGGACAGGGGCTATGGCTACACCTTC.

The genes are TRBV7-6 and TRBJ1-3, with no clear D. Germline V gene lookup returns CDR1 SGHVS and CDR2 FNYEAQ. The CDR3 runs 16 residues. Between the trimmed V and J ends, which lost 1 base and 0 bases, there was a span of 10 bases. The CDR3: CASSLGQQYSGNTIYF. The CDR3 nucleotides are TGTGCCAGCAGCTTAGGACAACAGTACTCTGGAAACACCATATATTTT.

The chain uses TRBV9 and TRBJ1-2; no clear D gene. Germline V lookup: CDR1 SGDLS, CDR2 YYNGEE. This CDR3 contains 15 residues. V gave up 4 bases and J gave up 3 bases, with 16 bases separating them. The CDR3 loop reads CASSPTRPNHYGYTF. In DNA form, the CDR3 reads TGTGCCAGCAGCCCCACCAGGCCAAATCACTATGGCTACACCTTC.

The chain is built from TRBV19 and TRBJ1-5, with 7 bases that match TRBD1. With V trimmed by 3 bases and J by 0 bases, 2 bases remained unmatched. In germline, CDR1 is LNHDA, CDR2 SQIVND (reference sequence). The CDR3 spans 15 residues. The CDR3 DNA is TGTGCCAGTAGTATTTCAGGGGGTAGCAATCAGCCCCAGCATTTT. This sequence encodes CASSISGGSNQPQHF.

DNA for the CDR3: TGCAGCGTTGGGGGAGGAGATACGCAGTATTTT. Translation gives CSVGGGDTQYF. V and J are TRBV29-1 and TRBJ2-3, with D possibly being TRBD2 (6 bases). Trimming left V 4 bases short and J 5 bases short, with 7 bases between. This CDR3 comprises 11 residues. Germline loops: CDR1 SQVTM, CDR2 ANQGSEA.

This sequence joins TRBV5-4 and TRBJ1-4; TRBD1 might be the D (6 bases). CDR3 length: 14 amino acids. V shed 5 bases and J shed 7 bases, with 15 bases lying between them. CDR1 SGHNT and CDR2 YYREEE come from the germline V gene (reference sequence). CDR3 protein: CASSPGQGTEKLFF. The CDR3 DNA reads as TGTGCCAGCAGTCCGGGGCAGGGGACTGAAAAACTGTTTTTT.

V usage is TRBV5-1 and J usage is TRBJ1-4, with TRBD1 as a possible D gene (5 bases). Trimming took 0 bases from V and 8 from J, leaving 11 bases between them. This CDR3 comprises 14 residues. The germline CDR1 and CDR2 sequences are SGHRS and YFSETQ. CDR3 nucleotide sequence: TGCGCCAGCAGCTTGGAGCAGGGAAGAGAAAAACTGTTTTTT. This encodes CASSLEQGREKLFF.

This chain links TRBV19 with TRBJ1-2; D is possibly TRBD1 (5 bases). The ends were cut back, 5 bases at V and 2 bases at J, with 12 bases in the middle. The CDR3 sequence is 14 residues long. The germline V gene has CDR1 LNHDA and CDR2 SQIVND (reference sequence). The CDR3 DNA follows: TGTGCCAGTAGTCGTAAGGGGCTCAACTATGGCTACACCTTC. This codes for CASSRKGLNYGYTF.

For the CDR3, the DNA is TGTGCCAGCAGCTTAGATAGGGGGGACAGGGGGCACGAGCAGTACTTC. Encoded protein: CASSLDRGDRGHEQYF. The rearrangement uses TRBV11-2 and TRBJ2-7, with TRBD1 identical over 12 bases. Germline V lookup: CDR1 SGHAT, CDR2 FQNNGV. Trimming took 0 bases from V and 5 from J; bases not matched to a gene: 5. CDR3 length: 16 residues.

This chain's CDR3 is CASSQERAQPQHF. In nucleotides, the CDR3 is TGCGCCAGCAGCCAAGAGAGGGCTCAGCCCCAGCATTTT. The V gene is TRBV4-1, the J gene TRBJ1-5; no firm D call. The CDR3 contains 13 residues. The germline CDR1 and CDR2 sequences are MGHRA and YSYEKL. V gave up 0 bases and J gave up 6 bases, with 6 bases separating them.

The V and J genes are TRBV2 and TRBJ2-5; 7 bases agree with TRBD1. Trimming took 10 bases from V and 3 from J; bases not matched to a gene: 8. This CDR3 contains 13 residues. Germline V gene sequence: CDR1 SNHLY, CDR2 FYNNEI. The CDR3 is CATRQGQKETQYF. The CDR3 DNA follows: TGTGCCACCCGACAGGGTCAGAAAGAGACCCAGTACTTC.

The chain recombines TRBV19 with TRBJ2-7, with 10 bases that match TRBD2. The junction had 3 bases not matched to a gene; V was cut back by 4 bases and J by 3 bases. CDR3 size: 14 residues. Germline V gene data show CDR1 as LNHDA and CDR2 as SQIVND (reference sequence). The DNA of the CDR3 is TGTGCCAGTAGTACTAGCGGGGGCAACTACGAGCAGTACTTC. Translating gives CASSTSGGNYEQYF.

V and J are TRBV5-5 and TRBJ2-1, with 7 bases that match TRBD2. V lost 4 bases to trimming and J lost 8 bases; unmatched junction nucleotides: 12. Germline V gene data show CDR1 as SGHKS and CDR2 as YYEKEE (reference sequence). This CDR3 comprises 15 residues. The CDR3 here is CASSPLLRGGDEQFF. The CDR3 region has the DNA TGTGCCAGCAGCCCCCTGCTCCGGGGAGGGGATGAGCAGTTCTTC.

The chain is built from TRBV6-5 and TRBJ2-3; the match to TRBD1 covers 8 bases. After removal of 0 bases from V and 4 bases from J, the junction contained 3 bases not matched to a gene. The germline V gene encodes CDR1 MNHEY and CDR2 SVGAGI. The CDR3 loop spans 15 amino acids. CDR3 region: CASSYSNRGADTQYF. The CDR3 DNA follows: TGTGCCAGCAGTTACTCGAACAGGGGGGCAGATACGCAGTATTTT.

CDR3 region: CSASTGSSGNTIYF. In nucleotides, the CDR3 is TGCAGTGCTAGTACAGGTTCAAGCGGAAACACCATATATTTT. The chain is built from TRBV20-1 and TRBJ1-3; TRBD1 is a possible D gene (5 bases). The CDR3 consists of 14 residues. V was trimmed by 3 bases and J by 4 bases, leaving 13 bases between them. Per the germline V gene, CDR1 is DFQATT and CDR2 is SNEGSKA (reference sequence).